The present entry profiles one T cell receptor beta chain with its context. Germline and junction disagree at one end, which may indicate a read error. The germline V gene encodes CDR1 MDHEN and CDR2 SYDVKM. The CDR3 covers 13 residues. These data come from a study of vaccination and CD4 T cells after COVID-19. The wider study: Nasal swab PCR showed SARS-CoV-2 in convalescent patients, under 10 with mild and one with severe disease. Six males and four females, two Hispanic, made up the convalescents. Subjects got two shots of BNT162b2 or mRNA-1273 vaccine. A few convalescent patients were sampled at day 14 and days 161 to 241 post-vaccination.

The time point: late sampling 161 to 241 days after vaccination in a few convalescent patients. TCRdb re-derived calls from the PCR reads in MiXCR, one entry per CDR3 protein. The sample carries roughly 30,000 distinct CDR3 sequences, around 49% recorded once. The TCR was taken from a human donor who had recovered from COVID-19. The sequenced sample was CD4+ T cells from blood, obtained about 7 months after SARS-CoV-2 vaccination. The chain uses TRBV28 and TRBJ2-7, with TRBD1 identical over 9 bases. The CDR3 DNA sequence: TGTGCCAGCAGTTCCCCTCAGACTGGGACAGGGAACTTC. Translating it yields CASSSPQTGTGNF.